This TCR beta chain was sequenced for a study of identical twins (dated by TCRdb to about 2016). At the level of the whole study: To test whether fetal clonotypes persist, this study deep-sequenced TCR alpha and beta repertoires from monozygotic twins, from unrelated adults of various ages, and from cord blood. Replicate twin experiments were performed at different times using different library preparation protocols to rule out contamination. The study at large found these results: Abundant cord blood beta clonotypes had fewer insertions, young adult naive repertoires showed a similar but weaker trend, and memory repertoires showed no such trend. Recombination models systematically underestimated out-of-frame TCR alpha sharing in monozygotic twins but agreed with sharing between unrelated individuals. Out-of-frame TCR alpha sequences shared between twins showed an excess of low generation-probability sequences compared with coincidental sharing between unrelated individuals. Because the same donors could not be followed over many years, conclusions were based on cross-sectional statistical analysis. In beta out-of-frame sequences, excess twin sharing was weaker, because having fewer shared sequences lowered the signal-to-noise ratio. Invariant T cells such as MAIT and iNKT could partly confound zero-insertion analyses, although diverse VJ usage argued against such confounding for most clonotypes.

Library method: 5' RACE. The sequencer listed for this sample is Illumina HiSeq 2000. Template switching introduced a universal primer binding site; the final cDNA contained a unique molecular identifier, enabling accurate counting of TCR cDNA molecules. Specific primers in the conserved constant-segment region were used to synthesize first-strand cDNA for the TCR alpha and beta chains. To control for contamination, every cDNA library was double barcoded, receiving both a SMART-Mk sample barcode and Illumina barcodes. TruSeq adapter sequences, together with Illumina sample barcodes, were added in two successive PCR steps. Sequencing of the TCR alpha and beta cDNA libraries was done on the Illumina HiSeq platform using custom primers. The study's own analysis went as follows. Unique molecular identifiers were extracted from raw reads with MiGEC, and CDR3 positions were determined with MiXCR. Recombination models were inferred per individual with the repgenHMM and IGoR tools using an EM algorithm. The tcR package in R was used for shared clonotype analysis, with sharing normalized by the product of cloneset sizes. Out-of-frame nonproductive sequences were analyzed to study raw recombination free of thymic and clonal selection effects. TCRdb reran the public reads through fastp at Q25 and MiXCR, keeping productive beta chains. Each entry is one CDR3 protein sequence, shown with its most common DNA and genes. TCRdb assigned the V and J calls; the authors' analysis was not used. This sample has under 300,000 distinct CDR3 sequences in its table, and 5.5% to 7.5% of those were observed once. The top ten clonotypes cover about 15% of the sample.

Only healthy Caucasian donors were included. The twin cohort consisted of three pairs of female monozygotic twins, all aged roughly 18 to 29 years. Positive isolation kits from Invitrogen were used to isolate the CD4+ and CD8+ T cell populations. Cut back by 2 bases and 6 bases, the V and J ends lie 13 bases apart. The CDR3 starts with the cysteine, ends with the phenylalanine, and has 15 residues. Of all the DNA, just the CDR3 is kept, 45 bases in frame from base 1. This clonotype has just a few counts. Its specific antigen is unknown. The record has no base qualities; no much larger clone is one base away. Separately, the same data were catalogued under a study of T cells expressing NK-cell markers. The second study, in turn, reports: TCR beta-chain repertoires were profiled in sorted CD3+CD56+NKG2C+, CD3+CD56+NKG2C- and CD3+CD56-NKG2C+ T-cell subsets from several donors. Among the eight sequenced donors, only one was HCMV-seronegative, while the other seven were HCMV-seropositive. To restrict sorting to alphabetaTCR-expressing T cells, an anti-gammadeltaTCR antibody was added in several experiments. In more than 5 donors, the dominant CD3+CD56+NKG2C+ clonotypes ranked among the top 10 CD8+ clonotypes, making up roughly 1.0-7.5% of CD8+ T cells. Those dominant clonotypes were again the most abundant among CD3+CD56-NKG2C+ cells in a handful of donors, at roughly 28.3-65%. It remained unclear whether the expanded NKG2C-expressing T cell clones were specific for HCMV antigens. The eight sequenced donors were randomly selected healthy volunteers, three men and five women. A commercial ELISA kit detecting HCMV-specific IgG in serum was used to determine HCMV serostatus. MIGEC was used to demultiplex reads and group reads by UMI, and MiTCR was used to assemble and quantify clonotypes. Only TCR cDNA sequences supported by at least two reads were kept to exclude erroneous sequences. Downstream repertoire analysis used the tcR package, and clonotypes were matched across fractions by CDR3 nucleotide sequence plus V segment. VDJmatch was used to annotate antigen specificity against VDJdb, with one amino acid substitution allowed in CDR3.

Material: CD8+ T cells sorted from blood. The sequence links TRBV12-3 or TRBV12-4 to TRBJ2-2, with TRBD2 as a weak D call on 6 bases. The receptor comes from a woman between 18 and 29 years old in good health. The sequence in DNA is TGTGCCAGCAGTTTATCGGGGGAAATACCCGGGGAGCTGTTTTTT. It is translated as CASSLSGEIPGELFF.